These 22 T cell receptor beta chains were sequenced from one sample in a study of T cells in localized non-small cell lung cancer. The data were produced by immunoSEQ multiplex PCR, yet TCRdb's version contains in-frame clones alone and is incomplete. The sample comprises roughly 35,000 clones, 85% to 95% of which are singletons, and 7.9% rests with the top ten. Sequenced material: peripheral blood, taken before any cancer treatment. The receptors shown here come from a female donor over 55 with stage I lung adenocarcinoma.

The gene calls are TRBV15 and TRBJ2-1; D may be TRBD1 (5 bases). The CDR3 contains 15 residues. V was cut by 0 bases and J by 3 bases, with 9 bases left in between. Germline CDR1 reads LNHNV; CDR2 reads YYDKDF (reference sequence). The CDR3 sequence is CATSREQGGYNEQFF. Written as DNA, the CDR3 is TGTGCCACCAGCAGAGAGCAGGGTGGCTACAATGAGCAGTTCTTC.

The chain combines TRBV5-4 with TRBJ2-1; 7 positions agree with TRBD2. Looked up from germline, CDR1 is SGHNT and CDR2 is YYREEE (reference sequence). J was trimmed by 9 bases and V by 4 bases; bases with no gene match: 13. This CDR3 has 15 residues. This chain's CDR3 is CASSPLAGDTVEQFF. DNA of the CDR3: TGTGCCAGCAGCCCCCTCGCGGGAGACACGGTTGAGCAGTTCTTC.

The V call is TRBV5-4, the J call TRBJ2-5, with no clear D. Trimming removed 4 bases at V and 4 bases at J, with 17 bases between. Germline V CDR1 and CDR2: SGHNT, YYREEE (reference sequence). This CDR3 region has 15 residues. The CDR3 coding sequence is TGTGCCAGCAGCGTTTCCCAACGTCGTCGAGAGACCCAGTACTTC. Protein sequence: CASSVSQRRRETQYF. The full variable domain, its missing parts supplied by reference TRBV5-4 and TRBJ2-5, is ETGVTQSPTHLIKTRGQQVTLRCSSQSGHNTVSWYQQALGQGPQFIFQYYREEENGRGNFPPRFSGLQFPNYSSELNVNALELDDSALYLCASSVSQRRRETQYFGPGTRLLVL.

V is TRBV29-1 and J is TRBJ1-2; D gene unclear. Germline CDR1 is SQVTM and CDR2 is ANQGSEA. This CDR3 spans 12 amino acids. With 0 bases removed from V and 5 bases from J, the gap between germline ends came to 7 bases. CDR3 nucleotides: TGCAGCGTTGAAGATCCAGATTATGGCTACACCTTC. This sequence encodes CSVEDPDYGYTF.

J is TRBJ1-4 and V is TRBV7-3; no clear D. Looked up from germline, CDR1 is SGHTA and CDR2 is FQGTGA. With 2 bases removed from V and 4 bases from J, the gap between germline ends came to 17 bases. This CDR3 has 17 residues. The CDR3 loop reads CASSLGPRSTLNEKLFF. In nucleotides, the CDR3 is TGTGCCAGCAGCTTAGGTCCTCGCAGCACACTTAATGAAAAACTGTTTTTT.

V is TRBV27 and J is TRBJ1-2; 9 bases fit TRBD1. CDR3 length: 13 amino acids. V lost 6 bases and J lost 6; bases outside the gene matches: 5. The germline V gene has CDR1 MNHEY and CDR2 SMNVEV (reference sequence). The DNA of the CDR3 is TGTGCCAGCAGGTTCCGGGACAGGGATGGCTACACCTTC. Its protein is CASRFRDRDGYTF.

The sample holds a few counts of this clone. V and J are TRBV10-3 and TRBJ1-5, with no clear D. V was cut by 3 bases and J by 4 bases, with 7 bases left in between. The CDR3 covers 13 residues. Germline V gene data show CDR1 as ENHRY and CDR2 as SYGVKD. The CDR3 DNA reads TGTGCCATCAGTGAATGGGCGAATCAGCCCCAGCATTTT. The encoded protein is CAISEWANQPQHF.

This clone was picked up one time. V is TRBV9 and J is TRBJ1-2; perhaps TRBD1 as D (6 bases). The CDR3 consists of 13 residues. V lost 0 bases, J lost 8 bases, and 11 bases lay in between. Germline loops: CDR1 SGDLS, CDR2 YYNGEE. CDR3 DNA: TGTGCCAGCAGCGTAGAACAGGGTGAGGGCTACACCTTC. This gives the protein CASSVEQGEGYTF.

The rearrangement uses TRBV11-2 and TRBJ2-7; 11 nucleotides match TRBD1. Germline V gene data show CDR1 as SGHAT and CDR2 as FQNNGV. CDR3 length: 15 residues. V lost 6 bases, J lost 6 bases, and 10 bases stayed unmatched. For the CDR3, the DNA is TGTGCCAGCAGATCCACGGGGACAGGGGGAGGCGAGCAGTACTTC. Translating it yields CASRSTGTGGGEQYF.

The chain is built from TRBV6-1 and TRBJ2-7, with 11 bases identical to TRBD1. V was clipped by 6 bases and J by 5 bases; unmatched bases: 0. Germline CDR1 and CDR2: MNHNS and SASEGT. The CDR3 consists of 12 residues. CDR3 region: CASRDRGHEQYV. CDR3 nucleotides: TGTGCCAGCAGGGACAGGGGGCACGAGCAGTACGTC.

The chain joins TRBV6-1 to TRBJ2-7, with 8 bases fitting TRBD1. V shed 2 bases, J shed 3 bases, and the junction held 3 bases outside the gene matches. Germline-derived CDR1 and CDR2 are MNHNS and SASEGT. The CDR3 is 14 amino acids. CDR3 nucleotides: TGTGCCAGCAGTGAAAGGACAGGGATCTACGAGCAGTACGTC. Protein: CASSERTGIYEQYV.

This clone has only a few counts. The chain is built from TRBV28 and TRBJ1-2; D ambiguous. Trimming removed 5 bases at V and 8 bases at J, with 15 bases between. In germline, CDR1 is MDHEN, CDR2 SYDVKM. This CDR3 has 13 amino acids. The CDR3 bases are TGTGCCAGCAGTCTAAGGGCAGATAAGGGCTACACCTTC. It is translated as CASSLRADKGYTF.

The chain recombines TRBV28 with TRBJ1-3; weak D call: TRBD1 (5 bases). Germline CDR1 reads MDHEN; CDR2 reads SYDVKM. The CDR3 is 15 residues long. V lost 7 bases and J lost 0, with 13 bases in between. CDR3 DNA sequence: TGTGCCAGCACAGAGACAGCTTACTCTGGAAACACCATATATTTT. It is translated as CASTETAYSGNTIYF. The complete variable domain, with remaining parts taken from reference TRBV28 and TRBJ1-3, reads DVKVTQSSRYLVKRTGEKVFLECVQDMDHENMFWYRQDPGLGLRLIYFSYDVKMKEKGDIPEGYSVSREKKERFSLILESASTNQTSMYLCASTETAYSGNTIYFGEGSWLTVV.

V is TRBV10-3 and J is TRBJ2-1; 9 bases fit TRBD2. Unmatched junction bases numbered 11, after V lost 7 bases and J lost 7 bases. Germline-derived CDR1 and CDR2 are ENHRY and SYGVKD. This CDR3 has 15 residues. CDR3 sequence reads: CAIKRGTSMENEQFF. The CDR3, as DNA: TGTGCCATCAAGAGAGGGACTAGCATGGAAAATGAGCAGTTCTTC.

The rearrangement uses TRBV6-5 and TRBJ1-6; tentative D call: TRBD1 (6 bases). The V end lost 7 bases, the J end lost 8 bases, and 12 bases lay between the germline ends. CDR1 is MNHEY, CDR2 SVGAGI, per germline. CDR3 length: 13 amino acids. CDR3 sequence (DNA): TGTGCCAGCACCCGAGGGGGAGATTCACCCCTCCACTTT. Translated: CASTRGGDSPLHF.

The V and J genes are TRBV19 and TRBJ1-1; D is perhaps TRBD1 (5 bases). The ends were cut back, 3 bases at V and 4 bases at J, with 12 bases in the middle. Germline V gene lookup returns CDR1 LNHDA and CDR2 SQIVND (reference sequence). This CDR3 comprises 14 residues. CDR3 protein: CASSMRGVITEAFF. The CDR3, as DNA: TGTGCCAGTAGTATGCGGGGGGTGATCACTGAAGCTTTCTTT. The variable domain in full, with the rest retrieved from reference TRBV19 and TRBJ1-1, is DGGITQSPKYLFRKEGQNVTLSCEQNLNHDAMYWYRQDPGQGLRLIYYSQIVNDFQKGDIAEGYSVSREKKESFPLTVTSAQKNPTAFYLCASSMRGVITEAFFGQGTRLTVV.

This chain links TRBV30 with TRBJ2-2; 7 nucleotides match TRBD1. Germline V lookup: CDR1 GTSNPN, CDR2 SVGIG (reference sequence). This CDR3 has 14 amino acids. Trimming at V came to 4 bases and at J to 5 bases, leaving 7 bases not matched to a gene. The CDR3 sequence: CAWNTGAVTGELFF. The DNA of the CDR3 is TGTGCCTGGAACACAGGGGCGGTGACCGGGGAGCTGTTTTTT.

This chain links TRBV11-2 with TRBJ2-1, with a tentative D call TRBD2 (6 bases). V was trimmed by 5 bases and J by 8 bases, leaving 22 bases between them. The CDR3 has 16 amino acids. CDR1 and CDR2 from the germline V gene are SGHAT and FQNNGV. The DNA for the CDR3 is TGTGCCAGCAGCCTCAGAGGCCGGGACTCATGGTATGAGCAGTTCTTC. Amino acids: CASSLRGRDSWYEQFF.

The chain has TRBV30 and TRBJ1-2, with 9 bases lining up with TRBD1. V was clipped by 3 bases and J by 2 bases; unmatched bases: 4. Germline lookup yields CDR1 GTSNPN and CDR2 SVGIG (reference sequence). This CDR3 is built from 14 residues. In nucleotides, the CDR3 is TGTGCCTGGAGCCGACAGGGGGACAACTATGGCTACACCTTC. Its protein product is CAWSRQGDNYGYTF.

The V gene is TRBV5-5, the J gene TRBJ2-7, with D maybe TRBD2 (6 bases). Trimming removed 3 bases at V and 3 bases at J, with 13 bases between. CDR1 is SGHKS, CDR2 YYEKEE, per germline (reference sequence). The CDR3 spans 14 residues. DNA of the CDR3: TGTGCCAGCAGCTCCCTGGGGGGTGGCTACGAGCAGTACGTC. It encodes CASSSLGGGYEQYV.

The chain has TRBV19 and TRBJ2-1; D might be TRBD1 (5 bases). V lost 1 base and J 5 bases, leaving 9 bases between the germline ends. Germline values: CDR1 LNHDA, CDR2 SQIVND (reference sequence). This CDR3 comprises 14 residues. The CDR3 is CASSIAGINNEQFF. The CDR3 DNA sequence: TGTGCCAGTAGTATAGCAGGGATCAACAATGAGCAGTTCTTC.

The V call is TRBV20-1, the J call TRBJ1-1; no firm D call. From germline, CDR1 is DFQATT and CDR2 SNEGSKA (reference sequence). CDR3 size: 10 residues. With 8 bases removed from V and 11 bases from J, the gap between germline ends came to 15 bases. In nucleotides, the CDR3 is TGCAGTCCAACATATTCGGTGGCTTTCTTT. This translates into CSPTYSVAFF.